The present T cell receptor beta chain was sequenced within a study of identical twins. Findings and limits, study-wide: Compared with models, monozygotic twins showed more out-of-frame TCR alpha sharing. Whereas memory repertoires showed no such difference, abundant cord blood beta clonotypes carried fewer insertions.

This clonotype was counted ten times or more. Antigen: not known. Template switching, a step in the protocol, added a universal primer site, and cDNA carried unique molecular identifiers. TCRdb reprocessed the 5' RACE reads with MiXCR, giving one entry per CDR3 protein. The data contain a few hundred thousand distinct CDR3 sequences, roughly an eighth of them singletons. Everyone who donated was a healthy Caucasian. Germline V CDR1 and CDR2: SGHRS, YFSETQ. The length of the CDR3 is 15 residues. Trimming removed 1 base at V and 1 base at J, with 11 bases between. These sequences were also reported in another study, on yellow fever vaccine responses in identical twins.

The sequenced material came from CD8+ T cells sorted from blood. The chain combines TRBV5-1 with TRBJ2-5; D remains unclear. This clonotype was obtained from a young woman in good health. For the CDR3, the DNA is TGCGCCAGCAGCTTGAGAGGCCTGCCCCAAGAGACCCAGTACTTC. Translating it yields CASSLRGLPQETQYF.